One sample yielded the 25 T cell receptor beta chains listed below, sequenced in a study of T cell repertoires in cytomegalovirus infection (dated by TCRdb to the late 2010s). Data came from an Illumina HiSeq 1500. TCRdb reanalyzed the raw reads on its own, using fastp at Q25 for trimming and MiXCR for clone calling, and kept in-frame beta chains. Each record represents a unique CDR3 protein, reported with the most common genes and DNA among its rows. This sample gives a few hundred thousand distinct CDR3 sequences in total; roughly 18% of them show up just once. 7.5% to 9.5% of the sample rests with the top ten. The sample taken for sequencing was PBMCs. The receptors were gathered from a human donor in good health (CMV status not recorded). Some clones in this sample may be carry-over from other donors' samples.

The chain is built from TRBV7-2 and TRBJ2-2, with a weak D call TRBD1 (6 bases). Germline V CDR1 and CDR2: SGHTA, FQGNSA. V was shortened by 5 bases and J by 3 bases, with 16 bases between the two germline ends. The CDR3 has 16 residues. The CDR3 reads CASSRFQGSDTGELFF. The CDR3 coding sequence is TGTGCCAGCAGCCGTTTCCAGGGGTCGGACACCGGGGAGCTGTTTTTT. The variable domain in full, completed from reference TRBV7-2 and TRBJ2-2, reads GAGVSQSPSNKVTEKGKDVELRCDPISGHTALYWYRQSLGQGLEFLIYFQGNSAPDKSGLPSDRFSAERTGGSVSTLTIQRTQQEDSAVYLCASSRFQGSDTGELFFGEGSRLTVL.

The sample holds many counts of this clonotype. J is TRBJ2-7 and V is TRBV6-1, with TRBD1 as a possible D gene (5 bases). Germline-derived CDR1 and CDR2 are MNHNS and SASEGT. The CDR3 extends over 15 amino acids. Trimming took off 2 bases at V and 3 bases at J, with 14 bases between the two ends. The CDR3 nucleotides are TGTGCCAGCAGTGAACCCCCCCGCAGGGTCTACGAGCAGTACTTC. The encoded protein is CASSEPPRRVYEQYF.

This clonotype was observed many times. The J gene is TRBJ2-7, the V gene TRBV7-2; D not certain. V lost 1 base and J 1 base, leaving 11 bases between the germline ends. This CDR3 spans 15 amino acids. The germline CDR1 and CDR2 sequences are SGHTA and FQGNSA. CDR3 in amino acids: CASSLGAVISYEQYF. For the CDR3, the DNA is TGTGCCAGCAGCTTAGGGGCTGTTATTTCCTACGAGCAGTACTTC.

This clonotype showed up just a few times. The chain recombines TRBV28 with TRBJ2-7, with D possibly being TRBD1 (5 bases). The length of the CDR3 is 14 residues. Germline values: CDR1 MDHEN, CDR2 SYDVKM. V was clipped by 6 bases and J by 9 bases, with 21 bases between them. CDR3 amino acids: CASSLPGKDSPQYF. The CDR3 DNA sequence: TGTGCCAGCAGCCTCCCAGGGAAAGACAGCCCGCAGTACTTC.

In this sample, this clonotype turned up many times. The chain has TRBV7-8 and TRBJ1-2; TRBD1 matches at 8 bases. V dropped 1 base and J dropped 4; count of bases not matched to a gene: 14. The germline gives CDR1 SGHVS, CDR2 FQNEAQ. This CDR3 region has 18 residues. CDR3: CASSLGPMGAGGGYGYTF. The CDR3 DNA reads TGTGCCAGCAGCTTAGGCCCGATGGGGGCAGGGGGCGGCTATGGCTACACCTTC. Drawing the rest from reference TRBV7-8 and TRBJ1-2, the complete variable domain is GAGVSQSPRYKVAKRGQDVALRCDPISGHVSLFWYQQALGQGPEFLTYFQNEAQLDKSGLPSDRFFAERPEGSVSTLKIQRTQQEDSAVYLCASSLGPMGAGGGYGYTFGSGTRLTVV.

There are a few counts of this clonotype. This CDR3 is CASIHQFKGLAGREQFF. DNA of the CDR3: TGTGCCAGCATCCACCAATTTAAAGGACTAGCGGGACGTGAGCAGTTCTTC. The chain uses TRBV5-6 and TRBJ2-1; TRBD2 matches 12 bases. The length of the CDR3 is 17 residues. Trimming at V came to 6 bases and at J to 9 bases, leaving 16 bases not matched to a gene. The germline gives CDR1 SGHDT, CDR2 YYEEEE.

This clonotype showed up just a few times. The chain uses TRBV12-3 or TRBV12-4 and TRBJ1-4; D remains unclear. Trimming stripped 5 bases from V and 8 bases from J, with 6 bases between. The CDR3 has 11 amino acids. The CDR3 protein is CASSHGEKLFF. CDR3 bases: TGTGCCAGCAGTCACGGGGAAAAACTGTTTTTT.

This clonotype was counted between two and nine times. The genes are TRBV7-9 and TRBJ1-4; D gene uncertain. The CDR3 loop spans 13 amino acids. Germline CDR1 reads SEHNR; CDR2 reads FQNEAQ (reference sequence). V was shortened by 5 bases and J by 7 bases, with 11 bases between the two germline ends. In DNA form, the CDR3 reads TGTGCCAGCAGCGCCTTGGGTAGTGAAAAACTGTTTTTT. This translates into CASSALGSEKLFF.

This clonotype was seen repeatedly, ten times or more. V gene TRBV12-3 or TRBV12-4 combines with J gene TRBJ2-5; the D gene is possibly TRBD2 (6 bases). The V end lost 1 base, the J end lost 5 bases, and 14 bases lay between the germline ends. This CDR3 contains 15 residues. DNA of the CDR3: TGTGCCAGCAGTTTAGGACTAGTAGTCGGTGAGACCCAGTACTTC. The encoded protein is CASSLGLVVGETQYF.

Here the CDR3 DNA reads TGTGCCAGCAGGCTTCGGACAAACGGGCCTCAAGAGACCCAGTACTTC. This translates into CASRLRTNGPQETQYF. The genes are TRBV7-2 and TRBJ2-5; TRBD1 is a possible D gene (5 bases). Trimming took 6 bases from V and 2 from J, leaving 19 bases between them. The CDR3 consists of 16 residues. Germline V gene data show CDR1 as SGHTA and CDR2 as FQGNSA.

This clonotype was seen a handful of times. V and J are TRBV20-1 and TRBJ1-4, with D unclear. The V and J ends lost 3 bases and 1 base respectively, with 9 bases between them. The CDR3 length is 14 residues. Germline V gene sequence: CDR1 DFQATT, CDR2 SNEGSKA (reference sequence). The CDR3: CSARKTITNEKLFF. CDR3 DNA: TGCAGTGCTAGGAAAACCATAACTAATGAAAAACTGTTTTTT.

This chain connects TRBV14 to TRBJ1-6; D ambiguous. This CDR3 has 13 residues. Trimming took 4 bases from V and 10 from J, leaving 11 bases between them. Germline V CDR1 and CDR2: SGHDN, FVKESK. CDR3 loop: CASSPRGDSPLHF. CDR3 coding DNA: TGTGCCAGCAGCCCACGTGGAGACTCACCCCTCCACTTT.

With regard to this clonotype: A much bigger clone sits one base away, suggesting this may be a read error. Given the absence of the conserved phenylalanine or tryptophan at the CDR3 end, a read error is likely. This chain uses TRBV12-3 or TRBV12-4 with TRBJ1-2, with D unclear. This CDR3 spans 12 amino acids. V shed 6 bases and J shed 8 bases, with 13 bases lying between them. In nucleotides, the CDR3 is TGTGCCAGCAGGACCGGATCTCGAGGCTACACCTTA. It codes for CASRTGSRGYTL.

There are a few counts of this clonotype. Compared with germline, one end of the junction differs, possibly owing to a read error. As DNA, the CDR3 is TGTGCCAGCAGCAAAGACGCCCAGGGGACACACTCTGGGGCCAACGTCCTGACTTTC. The encoded protein is CASSKDAQGTHSGANVLTF. V and J are TRBV4-2 and TRBJ2-6, with D possibly TRBD1 on 6 matching bases. The germline V gene has CDR1 LGHNA and CDR2 YNFKEQ. CDR3 length equals 19 residues.

This chain uses TRBV4-3 with TRBJ2-7; D is perhaps TRBD2 (5 bases). This CDR3 has 14 residues. Germline assignment: CDR1 LGHNA and CDR2 YSLEER. V was pared by 3 bases and J by 4 bases, with 13 bases between. The CDR3 sequence: CASSQGEGRYEQYF. The CDR3 nucleotides read TGCGCCAGCAGCCAGGGCGAGGGTCGATACGAGCAGTACTTC.

This clonotype was seen many times. The rearrangement links TRBV27 to TRBJ2-3; 8 nucleotides agree with TRBD2. Unmatched junction bases numbered 12, after V lost 6 bases and J lost 4 bases. The CDR3 runs to 16 residues. The germline V gene encodes CDR1 MNHEY and CDR2 SMNVEV (reference sequence). Written as DNA, the CDR3 is TGTGCCAGCAGGTTAGGGGCGGGAGGTCCCCCAGATACGCAGTATTTT. This encodes CASRLGAGGPPDTQYF.

On this clonotype: A much more abundant neighbour one base away suggests this may be a read error. The V and J genes are TRBV18 and TRBJ2-7, with a possible D match to TRBD1 (5 bases). The CDR3 covers 14 residues. Trimming pared 3 bases from V and 5 bases from J, leaving 14 bases between. Germline values: CDR1 KGHSH, CDR2 LQKENI. In nucleotides, the CDR3 is TGTGCCAGCTCACCGGGGCTGACTTCCCACGAGCAGTACTTC. Translating it yields CASSPGLTSHEQYF. The whole variable domain, filled in from reference TRBV18 and TRBJ2-7, reads NAGVMQNPRHLVRRRGQEARLRCSPMKGHSHVYWYRQLPEEGLKFMVYLQKENIIDESGMPKERFSAEFPKEGPSILRIQQVVRGDSAAYFCASSPGLTSHEQYFGPGTRLTVT.

This clonotype has more than one count but fewer than ten. Here the CDR3 reads CASQRQGWNTEAFF. The CDR3 nucleotides are TGTGCCAGCCAAAGACAGGGCTGGAACACTGAAGCTTTCTTT. The chain links TRBV28 to TRBJ1-1, with 7 bases that match TRBD1. V lost 8 bases to trimming and J lost 1 base; unmatched junction nucleotides: 7. CDR3 length: 14 amino acids. Germline CDR1 reads MDHEN; CDR2 reads SYDVKM.

The table lists this clonotype with many counts. The V gene is TRBV20-1, the J gene TRBJ1-5; D gene ambiguous. Between the trimmed V and J ends, which lost 2 bases and 3 bases, there was a span of 20 bases. The germline CDR1 and CDR2 sequences are DFQATT and SNEGSKA (reference sequence). The CDR3 contains 17 residues. CDR3 sequence: CSARSRVGWLANQPQHF. The DNA for the CDR3 is TGCAGTGCTAGATCGAGGGTGGGGTGGCTGGCCAATCAGCCCCAGCATTTT.

In its sample, this clonotype was seen a few times. The J gene is TRBJ2-1, the V gene TRBV5-4, with D unclear. Trimming removed 4 bases from V and 3 bases from J, with 11 bases in between. CDR1 SGHNT and CDR2 YYREEE come from the germline V gene (reference sequence). This CDR3 comprises 14 residues. CDR3 sequence reads: CASSPGQNYNEQFF. The CDR3 region has the DNA TGTGCCAGCAGCCCCGGGCAGAACTACAATGAGCAGTTCTTC.

This clonotype occurred many times. The J gene is TRBJ2-7, the V gene TRBV7-2; 7 nucleotides align to TRBD1. The CDR3 has 15 amino acids. V lost 2 bases, J lost 4 bases, and 8 bases stayed unmatched. CDR1 is SGHTA and CDR2 is FQGNSA in the germline V gene. CDR3 residues: CASSLPKTGKYEQYF. The CDR3 DNA reads as TGTGCCAGCAGCTTACCTAAGACAGGGAAATACGAGCAGTACTTC.

V is TRBV12-5 and J is TRBJ2-1; 8 bases are shared with TRBD1. Germline CDR1 and CDR2: LGHNT and FRNRAP. This CDR3 region has 15 residues. Unmatched junction bases numbered 8, after V lost 7 bases and J lost 3 bases. CDR3 nucleotide sequence: TGTGCTAGTGCCCCCGACAGGGGACTCTACAATGAGCAGTTCTTC. Residues: CASAPDRGLYNEQFF.

This clonotype was seen a handful of times. One base away lies a much larger clone, so this may be a sequencing read error. V gene TRBV11-2 combines with J gene TRBJ1-1, with 7 bases that match TRBD1. Germline V gene sequence: CDR1 SGHAT, CDR2 FQNNGV. J was trimmed by 1 base and V by 5 bases; bases with no gene match: 4. The CDR3 is made up of 14 amino acids. CDR3 nucleotides: TGTGCCAGCAGCCCAGGGGGGGCGAACACTGAAGCTTTCTTT. It codes for CASSPGGANTEAFF. The full variable domain, completed using reference TRBV11-2 and TRBJ1-1, is EAGVAQSPRYKIIEKRQSVAFWCNPISGHATLYWYQQILGQGPKLLIQFQNNGVVDDSQLPKDRFSAERLKGVDSTLKIQPAKLEDSAVYLCASSPGGANTEAFFGQGTRLTVV.

This chain uses TRBV6-1 with TRBJ2-1, with 13 positions matching TRBD2. V gave up 3 bases and J gave up 5 bases; unmatched junction bases: 7. CDR3 length equals 17 residues. CDR1 is MNHNS and CDR2 is SASEGT in the germline V gene. CDR3 DNA sequence: TGTGCCAGCAGTGACCCGAGGACTAGCGGGGGCCACAATGAGCAGTTCTTC. The encoded protein is CASSDPRTSGGHNEQFF.

The chain carries TRBV2 and TRBJ2-1; D not certain. In germline, CDR1 is SNHLY, CDR2 FYNNEI. This CDR3 contains 15 residues. Trimming removed 4 bases at V and 5 bases at J, with 15 bases between. CDR3 sequence (DNA): TGTGCCAGCAGTGCGAGTGGGCAGTTAAACAATGAGCAGTTCTTC. This gives the protein CASSASGQLNNEQFF.